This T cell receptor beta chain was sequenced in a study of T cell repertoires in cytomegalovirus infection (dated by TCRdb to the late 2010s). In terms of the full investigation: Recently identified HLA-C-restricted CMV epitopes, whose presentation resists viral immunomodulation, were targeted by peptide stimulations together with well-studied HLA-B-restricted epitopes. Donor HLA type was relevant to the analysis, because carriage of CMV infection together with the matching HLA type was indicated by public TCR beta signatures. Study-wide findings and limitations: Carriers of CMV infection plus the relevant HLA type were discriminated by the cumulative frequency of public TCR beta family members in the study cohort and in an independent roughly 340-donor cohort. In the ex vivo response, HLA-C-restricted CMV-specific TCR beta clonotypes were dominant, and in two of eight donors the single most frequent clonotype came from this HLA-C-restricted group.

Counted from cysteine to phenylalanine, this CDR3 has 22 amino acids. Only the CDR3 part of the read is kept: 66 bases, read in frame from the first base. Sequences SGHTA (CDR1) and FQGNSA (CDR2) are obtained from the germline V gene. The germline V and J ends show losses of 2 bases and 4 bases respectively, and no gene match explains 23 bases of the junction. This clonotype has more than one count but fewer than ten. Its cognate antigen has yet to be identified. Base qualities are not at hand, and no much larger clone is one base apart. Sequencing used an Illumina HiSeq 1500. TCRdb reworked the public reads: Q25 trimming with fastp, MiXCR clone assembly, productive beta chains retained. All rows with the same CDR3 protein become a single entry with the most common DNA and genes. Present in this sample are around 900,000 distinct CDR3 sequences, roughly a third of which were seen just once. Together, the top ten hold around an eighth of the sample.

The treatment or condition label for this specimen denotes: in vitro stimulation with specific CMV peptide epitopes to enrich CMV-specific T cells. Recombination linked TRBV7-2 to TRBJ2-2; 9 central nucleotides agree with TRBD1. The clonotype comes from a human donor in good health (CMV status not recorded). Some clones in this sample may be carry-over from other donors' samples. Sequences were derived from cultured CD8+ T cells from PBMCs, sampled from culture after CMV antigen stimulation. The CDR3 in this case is CASSLRPHSRDREPKGTGELFF. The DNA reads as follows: TGTGCCAGCAGCTTAAGGCCCCATTCCCGGGACAGGGAACCGAAGGGCACCGGGGAGCTGTTTTTT.